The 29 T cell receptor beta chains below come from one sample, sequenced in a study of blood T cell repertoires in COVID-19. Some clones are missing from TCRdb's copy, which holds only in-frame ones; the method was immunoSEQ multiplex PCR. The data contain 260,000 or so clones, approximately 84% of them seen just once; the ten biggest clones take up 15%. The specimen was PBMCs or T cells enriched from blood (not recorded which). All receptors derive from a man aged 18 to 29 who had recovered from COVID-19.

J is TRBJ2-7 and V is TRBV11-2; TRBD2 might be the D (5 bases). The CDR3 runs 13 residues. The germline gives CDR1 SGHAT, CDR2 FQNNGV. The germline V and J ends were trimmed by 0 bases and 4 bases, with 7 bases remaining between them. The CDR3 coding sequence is TGTGCCAGCAGCTTAGATCGGGGTTACGAGCAGTACTTC. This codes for CASSLDRGYEQYF.

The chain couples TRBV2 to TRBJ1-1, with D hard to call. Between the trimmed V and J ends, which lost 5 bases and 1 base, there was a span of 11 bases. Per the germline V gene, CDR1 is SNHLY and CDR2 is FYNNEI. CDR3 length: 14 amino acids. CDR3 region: CASSSPGENTEAFF. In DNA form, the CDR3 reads TGTGCCAGCAGTAGCCCGGGAGAGAACACTGAAGCTTTCTTT.

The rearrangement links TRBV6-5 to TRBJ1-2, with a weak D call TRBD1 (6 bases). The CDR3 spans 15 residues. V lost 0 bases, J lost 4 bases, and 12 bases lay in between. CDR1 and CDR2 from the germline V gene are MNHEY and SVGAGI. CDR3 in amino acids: CASSYSTGNGYGYTF. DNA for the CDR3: TGTGCCAGCAGTTACTCCACAGGGAACGGCTATGGCTACACCTTC.

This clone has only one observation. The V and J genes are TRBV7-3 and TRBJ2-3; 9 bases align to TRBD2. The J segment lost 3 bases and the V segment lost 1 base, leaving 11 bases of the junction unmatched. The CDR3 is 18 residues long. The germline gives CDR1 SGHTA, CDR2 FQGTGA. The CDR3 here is CASSLISSAGGKTDTQYF. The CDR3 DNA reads TGTGCCAGCAGCTTAATCTCCTCCGCGGGAGGGAAAACAGATACGCAGTATTTT.

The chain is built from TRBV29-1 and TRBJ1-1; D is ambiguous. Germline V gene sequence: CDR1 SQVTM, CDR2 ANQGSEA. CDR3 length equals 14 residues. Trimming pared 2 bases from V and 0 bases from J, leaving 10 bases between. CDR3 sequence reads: CSVETDGMNTEAFF. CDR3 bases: TGCAGCGTTGAAACGGACGGGATGAACACTGAAGCTTTCTTT.

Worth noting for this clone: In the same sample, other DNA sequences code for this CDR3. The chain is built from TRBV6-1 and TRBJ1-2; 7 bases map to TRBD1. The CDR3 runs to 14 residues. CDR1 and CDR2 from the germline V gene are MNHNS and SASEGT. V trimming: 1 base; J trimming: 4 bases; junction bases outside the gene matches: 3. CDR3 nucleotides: TGTGCCAGCAGTGAAGGGCAGGGGGTCTATGGCTACACCTTC. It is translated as CASSEGQGVYGYTF.

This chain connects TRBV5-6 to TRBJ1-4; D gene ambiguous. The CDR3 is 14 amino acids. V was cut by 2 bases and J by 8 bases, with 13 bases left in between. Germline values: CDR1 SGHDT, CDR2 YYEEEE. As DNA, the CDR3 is TGTGCCAGCAGCTTAGGTCTAGCGGAAGAAAAACTGTTTTTT. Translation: CASSLGLAEEKLFF.

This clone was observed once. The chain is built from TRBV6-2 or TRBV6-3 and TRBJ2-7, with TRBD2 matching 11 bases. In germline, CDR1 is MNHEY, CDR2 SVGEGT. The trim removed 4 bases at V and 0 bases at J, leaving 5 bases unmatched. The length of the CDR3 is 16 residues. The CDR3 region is CASSLSGTSGSYEQYF. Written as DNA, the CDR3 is TGTGCCAGCAGTTTATCGGGGACTAGCGGCTCCTACGAGCAGTACTTC.

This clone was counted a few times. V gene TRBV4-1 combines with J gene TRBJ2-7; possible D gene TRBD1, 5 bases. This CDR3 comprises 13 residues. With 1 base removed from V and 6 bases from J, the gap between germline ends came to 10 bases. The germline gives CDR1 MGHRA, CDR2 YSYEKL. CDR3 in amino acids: CASSQVSGAEQYF. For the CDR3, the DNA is TGCGCCAGCAGCCAAGTATCTGGGGCCGAGCAGTACTTC.

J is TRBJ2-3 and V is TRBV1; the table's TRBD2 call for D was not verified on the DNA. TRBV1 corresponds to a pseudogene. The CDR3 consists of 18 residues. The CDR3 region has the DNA TGCACCAGCAGCCAAGATGGGGCTTTTCTAGCGGGGACAGATACGCAGTATTTT. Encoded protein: CTSSQDGAFLAGTDTQYF.

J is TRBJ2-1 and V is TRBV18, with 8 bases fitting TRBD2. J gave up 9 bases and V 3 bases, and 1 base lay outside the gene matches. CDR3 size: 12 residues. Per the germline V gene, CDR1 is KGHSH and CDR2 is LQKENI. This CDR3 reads CASSPLAGEQFF. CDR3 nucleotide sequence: TGTGCCAGCTCACCTCTAGCGGGTGAGCAGTTCTTC.

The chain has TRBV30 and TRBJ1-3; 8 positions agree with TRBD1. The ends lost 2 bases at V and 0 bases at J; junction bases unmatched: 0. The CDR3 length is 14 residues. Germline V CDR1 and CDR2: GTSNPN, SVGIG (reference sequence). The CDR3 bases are TGTGCCTGGAGTACAGGGGGCTCTGGAAACACCATATATTTT. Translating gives CAWSTGGSGNTIYF.

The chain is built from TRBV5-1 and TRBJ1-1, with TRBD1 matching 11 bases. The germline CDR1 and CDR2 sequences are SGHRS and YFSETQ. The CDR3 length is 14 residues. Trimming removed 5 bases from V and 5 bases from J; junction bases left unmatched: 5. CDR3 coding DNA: TGCGCCAGCAGGGCTGGACAGGGGGCGACTGAAGCTTTCTTT. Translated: CASRAGQGATEAFF.

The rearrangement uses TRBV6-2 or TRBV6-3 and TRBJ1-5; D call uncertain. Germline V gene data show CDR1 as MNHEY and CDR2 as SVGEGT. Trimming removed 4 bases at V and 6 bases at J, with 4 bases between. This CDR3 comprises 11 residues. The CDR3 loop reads CASSSGQPQHF. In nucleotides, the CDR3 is TGTGCCAGCAGTTCCGGTCAGCCCCAGCATTTT.

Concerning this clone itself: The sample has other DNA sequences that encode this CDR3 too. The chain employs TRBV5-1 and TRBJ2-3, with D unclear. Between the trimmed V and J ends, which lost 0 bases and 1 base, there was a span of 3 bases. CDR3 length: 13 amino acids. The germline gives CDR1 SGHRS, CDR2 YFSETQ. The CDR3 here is CASSLAGTDTQYF. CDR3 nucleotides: TGCGCCAGCAGCTTGGCCGGCACAGATACGCAGTATTTT.

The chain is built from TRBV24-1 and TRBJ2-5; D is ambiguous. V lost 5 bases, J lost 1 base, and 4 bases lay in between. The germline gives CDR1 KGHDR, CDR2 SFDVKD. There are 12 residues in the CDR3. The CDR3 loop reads CATSASQETQYF. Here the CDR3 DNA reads TGTGCCACCAGTGCGTCCCAAGAGACCCAGTACTTC.

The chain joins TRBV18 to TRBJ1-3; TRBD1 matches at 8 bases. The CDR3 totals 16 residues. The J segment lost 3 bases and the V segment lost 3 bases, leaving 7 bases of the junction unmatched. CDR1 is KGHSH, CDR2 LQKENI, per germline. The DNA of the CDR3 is TGTGCCAGCTCACCGAGGCAGGGGGCGAATGGAAACACCATATATTTT. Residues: CASSPRQGANGNTIYF.

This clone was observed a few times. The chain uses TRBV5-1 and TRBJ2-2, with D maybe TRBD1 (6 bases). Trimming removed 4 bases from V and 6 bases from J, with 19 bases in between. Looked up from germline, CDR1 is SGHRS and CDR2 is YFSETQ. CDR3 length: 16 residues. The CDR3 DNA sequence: TGCGCCAGCAGCACAACGGACAGTCGGACCTCCGGGGAGCTGTTTTTT. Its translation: CASSTTDSRTSGELFF.

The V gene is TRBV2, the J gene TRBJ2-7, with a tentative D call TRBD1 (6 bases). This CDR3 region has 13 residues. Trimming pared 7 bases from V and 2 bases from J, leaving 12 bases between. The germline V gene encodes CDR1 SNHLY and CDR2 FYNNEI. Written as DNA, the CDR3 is TGTGCCAGCACGCGGCAGGGGACCTACGAGCAGTACTTC. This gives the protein CASTRQGTYEQYF.

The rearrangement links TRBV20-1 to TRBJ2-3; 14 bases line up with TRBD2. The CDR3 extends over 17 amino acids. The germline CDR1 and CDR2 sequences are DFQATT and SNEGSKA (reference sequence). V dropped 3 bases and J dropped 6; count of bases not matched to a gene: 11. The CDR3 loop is CSASNPTSGGAIDTQYF. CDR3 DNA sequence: TGCAGTGCTAGTAACCCGACTAGCGGGGGGGCTATCGATACGCAGTATTTT.

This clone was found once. The CDR3 coding sequence is TGTGCCAGCAGGGGACAGGGGACTGGAAACACCATATATTTT. Its translation: CASRGQGTGNTIYF. This rearrangement joins TRBV11-2 to TRBJ1-3; 10 nucleotides align to TRBD1. Germline CDR1 SGHAT, CDR2 FQNNGV. V shed 6 bases, J shed 2 bases, and the junction held 1 base outside the gene matches. This CDR3 region has 14 residues.

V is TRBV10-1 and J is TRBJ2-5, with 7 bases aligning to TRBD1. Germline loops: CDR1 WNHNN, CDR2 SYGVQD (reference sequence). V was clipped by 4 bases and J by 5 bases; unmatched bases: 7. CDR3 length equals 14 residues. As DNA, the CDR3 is TGCGCCAGCAGTGCGAGGGGGCCTAGGGAGACCCAGTACTTC. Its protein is CASSARGPRETQYF.

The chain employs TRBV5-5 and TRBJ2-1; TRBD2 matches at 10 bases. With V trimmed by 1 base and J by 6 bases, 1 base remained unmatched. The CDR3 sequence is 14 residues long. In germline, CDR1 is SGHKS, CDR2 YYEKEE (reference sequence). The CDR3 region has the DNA TGTGCCAGCAGCTTGACTAGCGGGATCAATGAGCAGTTCTTC. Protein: CASSLTSGINEQFF. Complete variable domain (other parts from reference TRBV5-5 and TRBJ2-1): DAGVTQSPTHLIKTRGQQVTLRCSPISGHKSVSWYQQVLGQGPQFIFQYYEKEERGRGNFPDRFSARQFPNYSSELNVNALLLGDSALYLCASSLTSGINEQFFGPGTRLTVL.

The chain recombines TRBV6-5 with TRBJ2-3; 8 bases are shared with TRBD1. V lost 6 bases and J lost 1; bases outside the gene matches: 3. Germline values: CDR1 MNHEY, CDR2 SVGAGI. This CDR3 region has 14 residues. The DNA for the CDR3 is TGTGCCAGCAGCGGGACAGGCGGCACAGATACGCAGTATTTT. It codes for CASSGTGGTDTQYF.

The CDR3 nucleotides are TGTGCCAGCAGTGAGCACGGGAACACTGAAGCTTTCTTT. Its translation is CASSEHGNTEAFF. The chain links TRBV2 to TRBJ1-1; D unclear. The CDR3 spans 13 residues. Germline V lookup: CDR1 SNHLY, CDR2 FYNNEI. V was trimmed by 3 bases and J by 1 base, leaving 6 bases between them.

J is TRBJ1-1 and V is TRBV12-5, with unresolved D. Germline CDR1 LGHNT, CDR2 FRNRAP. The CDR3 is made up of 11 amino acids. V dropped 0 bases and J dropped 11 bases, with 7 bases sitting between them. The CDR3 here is CASGLVWEAFF. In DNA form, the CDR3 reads TGTGCTAGTGGTTTGGTTTGGGAGGCTTTCTTT.

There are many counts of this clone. Written as DNA, the CDR3 is TGTGCCAGCAGCCAAGATCTCCAGGGCGGAAACTCCTACGAGCAGTACTTC. Translation: CASSQDLQGGNSYEQYF. The chain carries TRBV4-2 and TRBJ2-7, with D possibly TRBD1 on 5 matching bases. The germline V and J ends were trimmed by 0 bases and 0 bases, with 15 bases remaining between them. This CDR3 is 17 amino acids long. The germline V gene encodes CDR1 LGHNA and CDR2 YNFKEQ.

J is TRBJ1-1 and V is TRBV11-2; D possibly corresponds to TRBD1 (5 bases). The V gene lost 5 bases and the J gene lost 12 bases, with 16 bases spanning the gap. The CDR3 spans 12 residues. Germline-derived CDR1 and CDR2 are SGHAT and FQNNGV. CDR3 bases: TGTGCCAGCAGCGGCAGGGAGGAGCGGTCTTTCTTT. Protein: CASSGREERSFF.

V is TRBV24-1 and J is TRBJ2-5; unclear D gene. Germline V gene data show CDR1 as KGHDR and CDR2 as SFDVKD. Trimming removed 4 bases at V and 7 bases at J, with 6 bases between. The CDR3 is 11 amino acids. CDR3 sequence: CATSDGRTQYF. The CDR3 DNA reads TGTGCCACCAGTGACGGTCGGACCCAGTACTTC.